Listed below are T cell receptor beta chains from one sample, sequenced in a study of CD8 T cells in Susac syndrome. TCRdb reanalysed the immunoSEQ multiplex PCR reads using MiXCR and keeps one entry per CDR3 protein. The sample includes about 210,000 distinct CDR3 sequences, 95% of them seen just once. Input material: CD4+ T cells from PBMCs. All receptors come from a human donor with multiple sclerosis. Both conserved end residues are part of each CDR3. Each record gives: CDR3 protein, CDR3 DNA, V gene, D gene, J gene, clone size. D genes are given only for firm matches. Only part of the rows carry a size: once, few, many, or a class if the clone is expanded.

cdr3_aa: CSAPGTGDYGYTF
cdr3_nt: TGCAGTGCTCCCGGGACAGGGGACTATGGCTACACCTTC
v_call: TRBV20-1
d_call: TRBD1
j_call: TRBJ1-2
clone_size: .

cdr3_aa: CASSRGGANTGELFF
cdr3_nt: TGTGCCAGCAGTCGAGGGGGGGCCAACACCGGGGAGCTGTTTTTT
v_call: TRBV2
d_call: .
j_call: TRBJ2-2
clone_size: .

cdr3_aa: CAISEERLVRSYEQYF
cdr3_nt: TGTGCCATCAGTGAGGAGAGACTGGTCCGCTCCTACGAGCAGTACTTC
v_call: TRBV10-3
d_call: .
j_call: TRBJ2-7
clone_size: .

cdr3_aa: CASSHAGFGGELFF
cdr3_nt: TGTGCCAGCAGTCACGCGGGGTTCGGCGGGGAGCTGTTTTTT
v_call: TRBV12-3/TRBV12-4
d_call: .
j_call: TRBJ2-2
clone_size: few

cdr3_aa: CASSELDRGYEQYF
cdr3_nt: TGTGCCAGCAGTGAACTGGACAGGGGGTACGAGCAGTACTTC
v_call: TRBV25-1
d_call: TRBD1
j_call: TRBJ2-7
clone_size: .

cdr3_aa: CASSTGTGTDIQYF
cdr3_nt: TGTGCCAGCAGTACCGGGACAGGGACGGACATTCAGTACTTC
v_call: TRBV2
d_call: TRBD1
j_call: TRBJ2-4
clone_size: .

cdr3_aa: CASRPAWGSTDTQYF
cdr3_nt: TGTGCCAGCAGGCCCGCGTGGGGAAGCACAGATACGCAGTATTTT
v_call: TRBV4-2
d_call: .
j_call: TRBJ2-3
clone_size: .

cdr3_aa: CASSRAVSDTNTQYF
cdr3_nt: TGTGCCAGCAGCCGGGCCGTTTCGGATACTAATACGCAGTATTTT
v_call: TRBV11-2
d_call: .
j_call: TRBJ2-3
clone_size: .

cdr3_aa: CASSLSYSQYF
cdr3_nt: TGTGCCAGCAGCTTATCGTATTCGCAGTATTTT
v_call: TRBV11-2
d_call: .
j_call: TRBJ2-3
clone_size: .

cdr3_aa: CASSQATVNNEQFF
cdr3_nt: TGCGCCAGCAGCCAAGCCACAGTAAACAATGAGCAGTTCTTC
v_call: TRBV4-1
d_call: .
j_call: TRBJ2-1
clone_size: .

cdr3_aa: CASSLRENEQFF
cdr3_nt: TGTGCCAGCAGTTTAAGGGAGAATGAGCAGTTCTTC
v_call: TRBV28
d_call: .
j_call: TRBJ2-1
clone_size: .

cdr3_aa: CSAFDRNTDTQYF
cdr3_nt: TGCAGTGCCTTCGATAGGAACACAGATACGCAGTATTTT
v_call: TRBV20-1
d_call: .
j_call: TRBJ2-3
clone_size: .

cdr3_aa: CASRIGTQDIQYF
cdr3_nt: TGCGCCAGCAGAATTGGGACTCAAGACATTCAGTACTTC
v_call: TRBV5-1
d_call: .
j_call: TRBJ2-4
clone_size: .

cdr3_aa: CASSQSTGTEAFF
cdr3_nt: TGTGCCAGCAGCCAATCAACAGGGACTGAAGCTTTCTTT
v_call: TRBV3-1
d_call: .
j_call: TRBJ1-1
clone_size: .

cdr3_aa: CASTPGRGGSYEQYF
cdr3_nt: TGTGCCAGCACCCCAGGGCGGGGGGGTTCCTACGAGCAGTACTTC
v_call: TRBV7-2
d_call: TRBD2
j_call: TRBJ2-7
clone_size: .

cdr3_aa: CSARRHNSPLHF
cdr3_nt: TGCAGTGCTAGAAGGCATAATTCACCCCTCCACTTT
v_call: TRBV20-1
d_call: .
j_call: TRBJ1-6
clone_size: .

cdr3_aa: CASSGQGFNYGYTF
cdr3_nt: TGTGCCAGCAGCGGGCAGGGTTTTAACTATGGCTACACCTTC
v_call: TRBV9
d_call: .
j_call: TRBJ1-2
clone_size: .

cdr3_aa: CSARDSPYGYTF
cdr3_nt: TGCAGTGCTAGGGACAGCCCCTATGGCTACACCTTC
v_call: TRBV20-1
d_call: .
j_call: TRBJ1-2
clone_size: .

cdr3_aa: CASSLARAGGEPQHF
cdr3_nt: TGTGCCAGCAGTTTAGCCAGGGCCGGGGGGGAGCCCCAGCATTTT
v_call: TRBV12-3/TRBV12-4
d_call: .
j_call: TRBJ1-5
clone_size: .

cdr3_aa: CASTGGALTYNEQFF
cdr3_nt: TGTGCCAGCACGGGGGGGGCCCTAACCTACAATGAGCAGTTCTTC
v_call: TRBV7-9
d_call: TRBD2
j_call: TRBJ2-1
clone_size: .

cdr3_aa: CSASRLAGGPSGELFF
cdr3_nt: TGCAGTGCTAGTAGACTAGCGGGGGGGCCATCCGGGGAGCTGTTTTTT
v_call: TRBV20-1
d_call: TRBD2
j_call: TRBJ2-2
clone_size: .

cdr3_aa: CASSRTSGYNEQFF
cdr3_nt: TGTGCCAGCAGTCGGACTAGCGGCTACAATGAGCAGTTCTTC
v_call: TRBV12-3/TRBV12-4
d_call: TRBD2
j_call: TRBJ2-1
clone_size: .

cdr3_aa: CATSGPGGGSPLHF
cdr3_nt: TGTGCCACCAGTGGACCGGGGGGCGGTTCACCCCTCCACTTT
v_call: TRBV24-1
d_call: .
j_call: TRBJ1-6
clone_size: .

cdr3_aa: CASKASRYEQYF
cdr3_nt: TGCGCCAGCAAGGCGTCAAGGTACGAGCAGTACTTC
v_call: TRBV10-1
d_call: .
j_call: TRBJ2-7
clone_size: .

cdr3_aa: CASSAGTGEGYTF
cdr3_nt: TGTGCCAGCAGCGCCGGGACAGGGGAAGGCTACACCTTC
v_call: TRBV2
d_call: TRBD1
j_call: TRBJ1-2
clone_size: .

cdr3_aa: CSMETSGLTDTQYF
cdr3_nt: TGCAGCATGGAGACTAGCGGGTTGACAGATACGCAGTATTTT
v_call: TRBV29-1
d_call: TRBD2
j_call: TRBJ2-3
clone_size: .

cdr3_aa: CASSQRGGGREGDTGELFF
cdr3_nt: TGCGCCAGCAGTCAGCGTGGGGGGGGCAGGGAAGGAGACACCGGGGAGCTGTTTTTT
v_call: TRBV23-1
d_call: .
j_call: TRBJ2-2
clone_size: .

cdr3_aa: CASRQDSTNYGYTF
cdr3_nt: TGCGCCAGCAGACAGGACAGTACTAACTATGGCTACACCTTC
v_call: TRBV5-1
d_call: .
j_call: TRBJ1-2
clone_size: .

cdr3_aa: CATSTEGGVREQFF
cdr3_nt: TGTGCCACCAGCACCGAGGGGGGAGTAAGGGAGCAGTTCTTC
v_call: TRBV15
d_call: .
j_call: TRBJ2-1
clone_size: .

cdr3_aa: CASSRGAGSNYGYTF
cdr3_nt: TGTGCCAGCAGCCGTGGGGCAGGGTCTAACTATGGCTACACCTTC
v_call: TRBV7-9
d_call: .
j_call: TRBJ1-2
clone_size: .

cdr3_aa: CASRRGIQETQYF
cdr3_nt: TGTGCCAGCAGGCGGGGGATCCAAGAGACCCAGTACTTC
v_call: TRBV6-5
d_call: TRBD2
j_call: TRBJ2-5
clone_size: .

cdr3_aa: CASSQDRVADTQYF
cdr3_nt: TGTGCCAGCAGCCAAGACAGGGTCGCAGATACGCAGTATTTT
v_call: TRBV3-1
d_call: .
j_call: TRBJ2-3
clone_size: .

cdr3_aa: CSAWGRETQYF
cdr3_nt: TGCAGTGCTTGGGGGAGAGAGACCCAGTACTTC
v_call: TRBV20-1
d_call: .
j_call: TRBJ2-5
clone_size: .

cdr3_aa: CASRYRGLGYGYTF
cdr3_nt: TGTGCCAGCAGATACAGGGGATTGGGCTATGGCTACACCTTC
v_call: TRBV2
d_call: TRBD1
j_call: TRBJ1-2
clone_size: .

cdr3_aa: CSVGQFTDTQYF
cdr3_nt: TGCAGCGTTGGACAGTTCACAGATACGCAGTATTTT
v_call: TRBV29-1
d_call: .
j_call: TRBJ2-3
clone_size: .

cdr3_aa: CSARRLAGTYEQYF
cdr3_nt: TGCAGTGCTAGGAGGCTAGCGGGGACCTACGAGCAGTACTTC
v_call: TRBV20-1
d_call: TRBD2
j_call: TRBJ2-7
clone_size: once

cdr3_aa: CASSPTLTNYGYTF
cdr3_nt: TGTGCCAGCAGTCCAACCTTGACTAACTATGGCTACACCTTC
v_call: TRBV12-3/TRBV12-4
d_call: .
j_call: TRBJ1-2
clone_size: .

cdr3_aa: CASLNWSFRGYQPQHF
cdr3_nt: TGTGCCAGCTTAAATTGGTCTTTTCGGGGGTATCAGCCCCAGCATTTT
v_call: TRBV6-1
d_call: .
j_call: TRBJ1-5
clone_size: .

cdr3_aa: CASSQTGGILGYTF
cdr3_nt: TGTGCCAGCAGCCAGACAGGTGGAATTTTGGGCTACACCTTC
v_call: TRBV27
d_call: .
j_call: TRBJ1-2
clone_size: once

cdr3_aa: CSARVGQGLNNQPQHF
cdr3_nt: TGCAGTGCTAGAGTGGGACAGGGCCTGAACAATCAGCCCCAGCATTTT
v_call: TRBV20-1
d_call: TRBD1
j_call: TRBJ1-5
clone_size: .

cdr3_aa: CSASRVADTQYF
cdr3_nt: TGCAGTGCTAGCAGGGTAGCAGATACGCAGTATTTT
v_call: TRBV20-1
d_call: .
j_call: TRBJ2-3
clone_size: .